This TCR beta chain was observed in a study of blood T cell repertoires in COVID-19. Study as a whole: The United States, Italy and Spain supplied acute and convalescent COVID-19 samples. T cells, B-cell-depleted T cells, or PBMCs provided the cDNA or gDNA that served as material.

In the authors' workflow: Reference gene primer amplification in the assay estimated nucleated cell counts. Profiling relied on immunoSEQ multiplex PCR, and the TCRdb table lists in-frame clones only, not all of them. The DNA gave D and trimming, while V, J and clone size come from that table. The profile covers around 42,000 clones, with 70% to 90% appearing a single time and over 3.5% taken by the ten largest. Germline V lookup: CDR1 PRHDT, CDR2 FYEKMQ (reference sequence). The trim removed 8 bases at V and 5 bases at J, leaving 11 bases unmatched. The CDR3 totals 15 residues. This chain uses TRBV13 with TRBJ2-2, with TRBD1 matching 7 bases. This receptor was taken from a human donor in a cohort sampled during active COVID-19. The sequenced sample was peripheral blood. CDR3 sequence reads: CASQSKTGVTGELFF. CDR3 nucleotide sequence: TGTGCCAGCCAGTCAAAAACAGGGGTTACCGGGGAGCTGTTTTTT.